One and the same sample provided the 29 T cell receptor beta chains below, sequenced in a study of blood T cell repertoires in COVID-19. Produced via immunoSEQ multiplex PCR; TCRdb's table is partial and in-frame only. The data show 90,000 to 130,000 clones, about 85% seen once. The sample taken for sequencing was peripheral blood. These receptor sequences come from a man between 40 and 49 years old with acute or convalescent COVID-19.

DNA of the CDR3: TGTGCCACCAGTACCAGGGTCCGTGCAACTAATGAAAAACTGTTTTTT. Residues: CATSTRVRATNEKLFF. V gene TRBV15 combines with J gene TRBJ1-4; D is perhaps TRBD1 (5 bases). The V gene's germline CDR1 is LNHNV and CDR2 YYDKDF (reference sequence). CDR3 size: 16 residues. The V and J ends lost 6 bases and 0 bases respectively, with 14 bases between them.

The chain carries TRBV2 and TRBJ2-7; D gene ambiguous. The germline V and J ends were trimmed by 1 base and 9 bases, with 10 bases remaining between them. Per the germline V gene, CDR1 is SNHLY and CDR2 is FYNNEI. CDR3 length: 12 residues. In nucleotides, the CDR3 is TGTGCCAGCAGTGAAGTCCCGACTGGGCAGTACTTC. It is translated as CASSEVPTGQYF. The complete variable domain, with remaining parts taken from reference TRBV2 and TRBJ2-7, reads EPEVTQTPSHQVTQMGQEVILRCVPISNHLYFYWYRQILGQKVEFLVSFYNNEISEKSEIFDDQFSVERPDGSNFTLKIRSTKLEDSAMYFCASSEVPTGQYFGPGTRLTVT.

V usage is TRBV12-3 or TRBV12-4 and J usage is TRBJ2-4; TRBD1 aligns across 7 bases. This CDR3 contains 12 residues. Trimming removed 10 bases from V and 8 bases from J; junction bases left unmatched: 8. The CDR3 loop reads CAIQGTIYIQYF. The CDR3 DNA is TGTGCCATACAGGGGACGATATACATTCAGTACTTC.

The chain joins TRBV18 to TRBJ1-4, with a tentative D call TRBD1 (6 bases). The CDR3 length is 14 residues. Germline V gene sequence: CDR1 KGHSH, CDR2 LQKENI. V was clipped by 4 bases and J by 8 bases, with 14 bases between them. The CDR3, as DNA: TGTGCCAGCTCACTTCAGGGGAGAAACGAAAAACTGTTTTTT. Amino acid sequence: CASSLQGRNEKLFF.

The chain uses TRBV19 and TRBJ1-5, with D tentatively TRBD1 (5 bases). This CDR3 is built from 17 residues. Germline V gene sequence: CDR1 LNHDA, CDR2 SQIVND (reference sequence). V was pared by 3 bases and J by 0 bases, with 15 bases between. CDR3 coding DNA: TGTGCCAGTAGTATCCGACAGACCCTTGGTAGCAATCAGCCCCAGCATTTT. This translates into CASSIRQTLGSNQPQHF.

V usage is TRBV7-2 and J usage is TRBJ2-3; D is unresolved. Trimming shortened V by 0 bases and J by 5 bases, and 3 bases separated the two germline ends. This CDR3 is 12 amino acids long. Germline V gene sequence: CDR1 SGHTA, CDR2 FQGNSA. The chain's CDR3 is CASSLARDTQYF. CDR3 nucleotide sequence: TGTGCCAGCAGCTTAGCTAGAGATACGCAGTATTTT.

The chain carries TRBV4-1 and TRBJ2-6; tentative D call: TRBD1 (5 bases). CDR3 length equals 17 residues. Germline V lookup: CDR1 MGHRA, CDR2 YSYEKL. Trimming removed 0 bases from V and 2 bases from J, with 11 bases in between. The CDR3 coding sequence is TGCGCCAGCAGCCAAGAAGTAGCCAGGGCTGGGGCCAACGTCCTGACTTTC. Its translation: CASSQEVARAGANVLTF.

The chain is built from TRBV30 and TRBJ1-5; 8 bases agree with TRBD1. J gave up 4 bases and V 6 bases, and 5 bases lay outside the gene matches. Germline assignment: CDR1 GTSNPN and CDR2 SVGIG (reference sequence). The CDR3 sequence is 13 residues long. As DNA, the CDR3 is TGTGCCTGCGGACAGGGATCGAATCAGCCCCAGCATTTT. Its protein is CACGQGSNQPQHF.

This clone was picked up one time. J is TRBJ2-5 and V is TRBV2; the match to TRBD2 covers 8 bases. The junction had 1 base not matched to a gene; V was cut back by 4 bases and J by 3 bases. Looked up from germline, CDR1 is SNHLY and CDR2 is FYNNEI. CDR3 size: 13 residues. The CDR3: CASSGTSKETQYF. The CDR3, as DNA: TGTGCCAGCAGTGGGACTAGCAAAGAGACCCAGTACTTC.

A single count supports this clone. The DNA for the CDR3 is TGCGCCAGCAGCGCCGGGACAGACTACGAGCAGTACTTC. Translation gives CASSAGTDYEQYF. J is TRBJ2-7 and V is TRBV10-1; the match to TRBD1 covers 7 bases. In germline, CDR1 is WNHNN, CDR2 SYGVQD (reference sequence). This CDR3 region has 13 residues. The V segment lost 6 bases and the J segment 3 bases; nucleotides outside the gene matches: 5.

The chain employs TRBV14 and TRBJ2-3; 7 bases align to TRBD2. The CDR3 runs 14 residues. The germline CDR1 and CDR2 sequences are SGHDN and FVKESK. Trimming removed 4 bases from V and 3 bases from J; junction bases left unmatched: 4. CDR3 nucleotides: TGTGCCAGCAGCCCGGGACTATTAACAGATACGCAGTATTTT. Amino acid sequence: CASSPGLLTDTQYF.

J is TRBJ1-3 and V is TRBV18, with a possible D match to TRBD1 (6 bases). The CDR3 extends over 14 amino acids. Per the germline V gene, CDR1 is KGHSH and CDR2 is LQKENI. The V end was cut by 4 bases, the J end by 1 base, with 8 bases between. The CDR3 region is CASSQDSSGNTIYF. The CDR3 coding sequence is TGTGCCAGCTCACAGGACAGTTCTGGAAACACCATATATTTT.

CDR3 in DNA: TGTGCCTGGAGTTTACAGCCGCGACAAAACATTCAGTACTTC. Amino acid sequence: CAWSLQPRQNIQYF. This chain links TRBV30 with TRBJ2-4; the D is unclear. CDR1 and CDR2 (germline): GTSNPN, SVGIG (reference sequence). CDR3 length: 14 amino acids. V was trimmed by 2 bases and J by 5 bases, leaving 13 bases between them.

The V and J genes are TRBV7-8 and TRBJ2-7, with TRBD1 identical over 8 bases. V trimming: 5 bases; J trimming: 4 bases; junction bases outside the gene matches: 7. The CDR3 is made up of 14 amino acids. Germline lookup yields CDR1 SGHVS and CDR2 FQNEAQ. CDR3 loop: CASSIGTGSYEQYF. Here the CDR3 DNA reads TGTGCCAGCAGCATTGGGACAGGATCTTACGAGCAGTACTTC.

The J gene is TRBJ1-1, the V gene TRBV23-1; 7 bases agree with TRBD1. TRBV23-1 belongs to the ORF category, with a function that is uncertain. This CDR3 spans 15 amino acids. V lost 4 bases, J lost 5 bases, and 10 bases stayed unmatched. This CDR3 reads CASSPRRTGETEAFF. CDR3 DNA: TGCGCCAGCAGTCCCCGCCGAACAGGGGAGACTGAAGCTTTCTTT.

The chain combines TRBV5-1 with TRBJ2-4; D perhaps matches TRBD1 (5 bases). CDR3 length equals 13 residues. Per germline, CDR1 SGHRS and CDR2 YFSETQ. The V end lost 0 bases, the J end lost 6 bases, and 7 bases lay between the germline ends. The CDR3 DNA sequence: TGCGCCAGCAGCTTGGGGGGCGCAAACATTCAGTACTTC. It is translated as CASSLGGANIQYF.

This rearrangement joins TRBV2 to TRBJ1-4; D might be TRBD1 (5 bases). Trimming cost V 8 bases and J 2 bases, with 15 bases left between them. The germline gives CDR1 SNHLY, CDR2 FYNNEI. The CDR3 consists of 15 residues. CDR3 loop: CASCIWGGTNEKLFF. DNA of the CDR3: TGTGCCAGCTGTATCTGGGGCGGCACTAATGAAAAACTGTTTTTT.

The chain links TRBV27 to TRBJ2-7, with 7 nucleotides matching TRBD1. The J segment lost 4 bases and the V segment lost 4 bases, leaving 10 bases of the junction unmatched. The length of the CDR3 is 15 residues. The germline V gene encodes CDR1 MNHEY and CDR2 SMNVEV (reference sequence). CDR3 nucleotides: TGTGCCAGCAGTTCCCCGGGACAGAGTACGTACGAGCAGTACTTC. This translates into CASSSPGQSTYEQYF.

V and J are TRBV5-1 and TRBJ2-5; 10 nucleotides align to TRBD1. J lost 4 bases, V lost 1 base, and 7 bases had no gene match. Germline V lookup: CDR1 SGHRS, CDR2 YFSETQ. CDR3 length: 16 residues. The CDR3 loop is CASSLQGQGRGETQYF. In DNA form, the CDR3 reads TGCGCCAGCAGCTTGCAGGGACAGGGGAGAGGAGAGACCCAGTACTTC.

The chain uses TRBV2 and TRBJ1-2; tentatively, D is TRBD1 (5 bases). This CDR3 is built from 12 residues. Germline V gives CDR1 SNHLY, CDR2 FYNNEI. Trimming cost V 6 bases and J 6 bases, with 11 bases left between them. In nucleotides, the CDR3 is TGTGCCAGCAGAAGAGGGGAGGATGGCTACACCTTC. It codes for CASRRGEDGYTF.

The rearrangement uses TRBV6-5 and TRBJ1-5; perhaps TRBD1 as D (5 bases). Germline V gene sequence: CDR1 MNHEY, CDR2 SVGAGI. Trimming cost V 7 bases and J 2 bases, with 12 bases left between them. This CDR3 is 14 amino acids long. CDR3 nucleotides: TGTGCCAGCAAGCAGGGTTCCCGCAATCAGCCCCAGCATTTT. It codes for CASKQGSRNQPQHF.

This clone turned up a few times. The gene calls are TRBV4-1 and TRBJ2-1, with 8 bases lining up with TRBD2. Germline V CDR1 and CDR2: MGHRA, YSYEKL. This CDR3 has 15 amino acids. V dropped 1 base and J dropped 6; count of bases not matched to a gene: 5. Here the CDR3 DNA reads TGCGCCAGCAGCCAAGCCGGGACTAGTCCCAATGAGCAGTTCTTC. Translating gives CASSQAGTSPNEQFF.

This chain uses TRBV7-8 with TRBJ1-6; 10 positions agree with TRBD1. This CDR3 has 16 residues. V trimming: 6 bases; J trimming: 5 bases; junction bases outside the gene matches: 7. Germline V CDR1 and CDR2: SGHVS, FQNEAQ. CDR3 DNA: TGTGCCAGCAGTCGACAGGGGGCCTTAGATAATTCACCCCTCCACTTT. It is translated as CASSRQGALDNSPLHF.

This rearrangement joins TRBV9 to TRBJ1-6, with D possibly matching TRBD1 (6 bases). Germline CDR1 and CDR2: SGDLS and YYNGEE. This CDR3 region has 14 residues. V was shortened by 4 bases and J by 6 bases, with 11 bases between the two germline ends. The CDR3 is CASSQGGVNSPLHF. The CDR3 nucleotides are TGTGCCAGCAGCCAAGGGGGTGTTAATTCACCCCTCCACTTT. Combining the CDR3 with reference TRBV9 and TRBJ1-6 gives the whole variable domain DSGVTQTPKHLITATGQRVTLRCSPRSGDLSVYWYQQSLDQGLQFLIQYYNGEERAKGNILERFSAQQFPDLHSELNLSSLELGDSALYFCASSQGGVNSPLHFGNGTRLTVT.

This rearrangement joins TRBV18 to TRBJ1-5; perhaps TRBD1 as D (6 bases). The germline V gene has CDR1 KGHSH and CDR2 LQKENI. The CDR3 spans 15 residues. V dropped 5 bases and J dropped 5 bases, with 16 bases sitting between them. In nucleotides, the CDR3 is TGTGCCAGCTCAGCCCAACAGGGAGGGGATCAGCCCCAGCATTTT. This gives the protein CASSAQQGGDQPQHF.

V is TRBV6-1 and J is TRBJ2-1; perhaps TRBD2 as D (5 bases). CDR1 is MNHNS, CDR2 SASEGT, per germline. This CDR3 has 13 amino acids. V was clipped by 0 bases and J by 7 bases, with 7 bases between them. The CDR3 region is CASSEAWRNEQFF. In DNA form, the CDR3 reads TGTGCCAGCAGTGAAGCGTGGAGGAATGAGCAGTTCTTC.

The chain combines TRBV7-2 with TRBJ2-1; D may be TRBD2 (5 bases). CDR1 and CDR2 (germline): SGHTA, FQGNSA. This CDR3 has 12 amino acids. V was trimmed by 1 base and J by 10 bases, leaving 8 bases between them. The CDR3 spells CASSLVREEQFF. Here the CDR3 DNA reads TGTGCCAGCAGCTTAGTCCGGGAAGAGCAGTTCTTC. Complete variable domain (other parts from reference TRBV7-2 and TRBJ2-1): GAGVSQSPSNKVTEKGKDVELRCDPISGHTALYWYRQSLGQGLEFLIYFQGNSAPDKSGLPSDRFSAERTGGSVSTLTIQRTQQEDSAVYLCASSLVREEQFFGPGTRLTVL.

The chain has TRBV12-3 or TRBV12-4 and TRBJ2-1; TRBD1 aligns across 7 bases. The V and J ends lost 8 bases and 8 bases, in that order; junction bases with no gene match: 9. CDR3 length: 13 amino acids. The CDR3 is CASGNRGSDEQFF. DNA for the CDR3: TGTGCCAGCGGAAACAGGGGTAGCGATGAGCAGTTCTTC.

The V call is TRBV4-3, the J call TRBJ2-2, with 15 bases aligning to TRBD2. The CDR3 totals 18 residues. Germline CDR1 and CDR2: LGHNA and YSLEER. The J segment lost 6 bases and the V segment lost 4 bases, leaving 9 bases of the junction unmatched. CDR3 residues: CASSPRTSGGAGAGELFF. The CDR3 DNA reads TGCGCCAGCAGCCCTAGGACTAGCGGGGGGGCTGGCGCCGGGGAGCTGTTTTTT.